What follows are 32 T cell receptor beta chains derived from one specimen sequenced in a study of tumor-infiltrating lymphocytes in primary liver carcinoma (dated by TCRdb to about 2017). Total RNA and DNA were co-extracted from around 18-30 mg of bulk tissue with the AllPrep DNA/RNA mini kit, without cell sorting. Sequencing instrument: Illumina HiSeq 2500. Using a constant-region primer and ProtoScript II reverse transcriptase, TCRbeta-specific cDNA was reverse-transcribed from around 500 ng total RNA. Construction of the TCRbeta libraries relied on three nested rounds of multiplex PCR, following a slightly modified ARM-PCR procedure. The first two PCR rounds used multiplex TRBV1-TRBV30 forward primers with a Cbeta reverse primer, each for about 9 cycles. The public sequencing data were trimmed at Q25 with fastp and processed into clonotypes with MiXCR by TCRdb, which kept only in-frame beta chains. Here each entry gathers all rows of one CDR3 protein and keeps the most common genes and DNA. For this sample there are 80,000 or so distinct CDR3 sequences; 71% appear just once. The ten largest clones capture roughly 13% of the sample.

Material: liver tumor tissue from sampling region 4. The cell subset or site label, read with the paper, signifies: tumor region T4, right-lateral pole. Source of these receptors: an older woman with primary liver carcinoma and hepatitis B virus infection.

In its sample, this clonotype was seen once. CDR3 residues: CASPTSDPDTGELFF. In DNA form, the CDR3 reads TGTGCCAGCCCTACTAGCGACCCGGACACCGGGGAGCTGTTTTTT. The chain carries TRBV12-3 or TRBV12-4 and TRBJ2-2; TRBD2 matches at 7 bases. The CDR3 is made up of 15 amino acids. With 8 bases clipped from V and 3 bases from J, the junction kept 9 bases outside the gene matches.

This clonotype appeared a few times. Possible read error: a much larger clone is one base away. This rearrangement joins TRBV28 to TRBJ2-5, with 7 bases lining up with TRBD2. The V segment lost 6 bases and the J segment 4 bases; nucleotides outside the gene matches: 8. Germline loops: CDR1 MDHEN, CDR2 SYDVKM. This CDR3 is 14 amino acids long. The CDR3 spells CASRIGLGRETQYF. The CDR3 region has the DNA TGTGCCAGCAGAATCGGACTAGGCCGAGAGACCCAGTACTTC.

With regard to this clonotype: A read error may produce the germline difference seen at one junction end. The chain couples TRBV6-5 to TRBJ2-7; D gene unclear. This CDR3 region has 15 residues. From germline, CDR1 is MNHEY and CDR2 SVGAGI. This CDR3 is CASTYSIVGFYEQYF. CDR3 nucleotide sequence: TGTGCCAGCACTTACTCGATCGTCGGCTTCTATGAGCAGTACTTC.

Comments on this clonotype: Since a much larger clone is just one base distant, this may be a read error. The genes are TRBV5-1 and TRBJ2-2; TRBD1 matches 11 bases. There are 15 residues in the CDR3. Germline values: CDR1 SGHRS, CDR2 YFSETQ. CDR3 sequence reads: CASSPGQGDTGEPFF. In DNA form, the CDR3 reads TGCGCCAGCAGCCCGGGACAGGGGGACACCGGGGAGCCGTTTTTT. The full variable domain, its missing parts supplied by reference TRBV5-1 and TRBJ2-2, is KAGVTQTPRYLIKTRGQQVTLSCSPISGHRSVSWYQQTPGQGLQFLFEYFSETQRNKGNFPGRFSGRQFSNSRSEMNVSTLELGDSALYLCASSPGQGDTGEPFFGEGSRLTVL.

Points on this clonotype: The junction departs from germline at one end; a sequencing error may be responsible. This chain uses TRBV5-6 with TRBJ2-7; the D gene is possibly TRBD1 (6 bases). Germline V lookup: CDR1 SGHDT, CDR2 YYEEEE. This CDR3 comprises 15 residues. This CDR3 reads CASSLVDRNTYEQCF. CDR3 nucleotide sequence: TGTGCCAGCAGCTTAGTGGACAGAAATACTTACGAGCAGTGCTTC.

This clonotype occurred a few times. The germline gene is not matched at one end of the junction; a read error may be the cause. The chain recombines TRBV7-9 with TRBJ2-5; D gene ambiguous. Germline CDR1 SEHNR, CDR2 FQNEAQ (reference sequence). CDR3 length: 15 residues. DNA of the CDR3: TGTGTCAGCACAACGCAAGTAGGGCCCCAGGAGACCCAGTACTTC. This sequence encodes CVSTTQVGPQETQYF.

This clonotype has ten or more counts. This chain joins TRBV12-3 or TRBV12-4 and TRBJ2-3; D is perhaps TRBD1 (6 bases). CDR3 size: 14 residues. Trimming took 1 base from V and 7 from J, leaving 12 bases between them. The CDR3: CASSLGSRGYTQYF. The CDR3 DNA reads TGTGCCAGCAGTTTAGGTTCCAGGGGCTATACGCAGTATTTT.

On this clonotype: The junction and the germline gene differ at one end; a read error may be behind it. The chain recombines TRBV5-1 with TRBJ2-7; tentatively, D is TRBD2 (6 bases). CDR3 size: 14 residues. The V gene's germline CDR1 is SGHRS and CDR2 YFSETQ. CDR3: CASSLVGSGYEQYF. In DNA form, the CDR3 reads TGCGCCAGCAGCTTGGTGGGTAGCGGCTACGAGCAATACTTC.

A remark on this clonotype: The germline gene is not matched at one end of the junction; a read error may be the cause. This chain links TRBV12-3 or TRBV12-4 with TRBJ2-7, with D perhaps TRBD2 (5 bases). The CDR3 sequence is 14 residues long. The CDR3 protein is CTSSSNRGAYKQYF. In DNA, the CDR3 is TGTACCAGCAGTTCAAACCGGGGAGCGTACAAGCAGTACTTC.

The chain uses TRBV28 and TRBJ1-1, with D tentatively TRBD1 (6 bases). CDR3 size: 15 residues. Germline lookup yields CDR1 MDHEN and CDR2 SYDVKM. The V gene lost 4 bases and the J gene lost 8 bases, with 20 bases spanning the gap. The CDR3 DNA sequence: TGTGCCAGCAGTTCCAAACAGGGAAGGGGGAGGGAAGCTTTCTTT. Protein: CASSSKQGRGREAFF.

This clonotype was seen just once. With a much larger clone just one base away, this may be a read error. This sequence joins TRBV2 and TRBJ1-1; D is uncertain. This CDR3 is 12 amino acids long. Germline lookup yields CDR1 SNHLY and CDR2 FYNNEI. Trimming took off 7 bases at V and 5 bases at J, with 11 bases between the two ends. DNA for the CDR3: TGTGCCAGCACTCTCGCCAAGACTGAAGCTTTCTTT. Protein product: CASTLAKTEAFF.

In DNA form, the CDR3 reads TGTGCCAGCAGTTTCGCCGGGACATGTCTAGGTGGGCAGTACTTC. Translation: CASSFAGTCLGGQYF. The rearrangement links TRBV6-5 to TRBJ2-7; D is perhaps TRBD1 (6 bases). The CDR3 extends over 15 amino acids. Germline CDR1 reads MNHEY; CDR2 reads SVGAGI. The V end was cut by 4 bases, the J end by 9 bases, with 22 bases between.

With regard to this clonotype: Relative to the germline gene, one junction end is altered; a read error may explain this. V usage is TRBV5-6 and J usage is TRBJ2-5, with 10 bases fitting TRBD2. Germline loops: CDR1 SGHDT, CDR2 YYEEEE. The CDR3 length is 15 residues. The CDR3, as DNA: TGTGCTAGCAGCTTAGCAGCGGGAGGGGAAGAGACCCAGTACTTC. Translated: CASSLAAGGEETQYF.

This clonotype was detected only a few times. The junction and the germline gene differ at one end; a read error may be behind it. The chain recombines TRBV4-2 with TRBJ2-3, with 7 bases that match TRBD2. The CDR3 has 16 amino acids. Germline V CDR1 and CDR2: LGHNA, YNFKEQ. CDR3 amino acids: CASSQAEGGRTDTQYF. The CDR3 DNA follows: TGTGCTAGCAGCCAAGCGGAGGGAGGGCGCACAGATACGCAGTATTTT.

On this clonotype itself: A junction end diverges from the germline sequence, so it may reflect a read error. This chain uses TRBV12-3 or TRBV12-4 with TRBJ2-3, with TRBD1 as a possible D gene (6 bases). The CDR3 is 18 residues long. The CDR3 protein is CASSKDLQGISNTYTQYF. The CDR3 bases are TGTGCCAGCAGTAAAGACCTACAGGGAATTTCTAACACATATACGCAGTATTTT.

Turning to this clonotype: One junction end does not reproduce the germline sequence, and a read error may be involved. The chain is built from TRBV7-8 and TRBJ2-2; D not certain. From germline, CDR1 is SGHVS and CDR2 FQNEAQ. The CDR3 runs 16 residues. CDR3 protein: CACSLGSWRPTGELFF. Here the CDR3 DNA reads TGTGCCTGCAGCTTAGGTAGCTGGAGACCCACCGGGGAGCTGTTTTTT.

The chain carries TRBV6-1 and TRBJ1-4, with D possibly matching TRBD1 (5 bases). CDR1 is MNHNS and CDR2 is SASEGT in the germline V gene. Trimming took off 11 bases at V and 3 bases at J, with 19 bases between the two ends. The CDR3 runs 15 residues. This chain's CDR3 is CAAIAGFRANEKLFF. CDR3 in DNA: TGTGCCGCCATAGCAGGGTTTCGGGCTAATGAAAAACTGTTTTTT.

This chain joins TRBV28 and TRBJ1-1, with no clear D. The V end lost 3 bases, the J end lost 9 bases, and 20 bases lay between the germline ends. Germline CDR1 is MDHEN and CDR2 is SYDVKM. CDR3 size: 15 residues. The CDR3 sequence: CASSFYMWRISQAFF. The CDR3 nucleotides read TGTGCCAGCAGTTTCTACATGTGGCGAATCTCCCAAGCTTTCTTT.

For this clonotype: As the CDR3 is not closed by the conserved phenylalanine or tryptophan, this likely results from a read error. The gene calls are TRBV12-3 or TRBV12-4 and TRBJ2-1; 8 nucleotides align to TRBD1. The CDR3 consists of 14 residues. The CDR3 DNA reads TGTGCCGGCAGTGACAGGGGCCGTCACGGGGAGCAGTTCTTA. This gives the protein CAGSDRGRHGEQFL.

The chain has TRBV6-1 and TRBJ2-5, with D perhaps matching TRBD1 (6 bases). CDR3 length: 15 residues. The V gene lost 1 base and the J gene lost 8 bases, with 17 bases spanning the gap. The germline V gene has CDR1 MNHNS and CDR2 SASEGT. The CDR3 spells CASSEVTGGVDTQYF. CDR3 coding DNA: TGTGCCAGCAGTGAAGTGACAGGCGGCGTAGATACCCAGTACTTC.

V is TRBV25-1 and J is TRBJ2-1, with D uncertain. V lost 3 bases to trimming and J lost 0 bases, with 18 bases between them. Germline CDR1 and CDR2: MGHDK and SYGVNS. The CDR3 consists of 18 residues. CDR3 loop: CASSEPTMFGGSYNEQFF. CDR3 nucleotide sequence: TGTGCCAGCAGTGAGCCGACCATGTTCGGCGGCTCCTACAATGAGCAGTTCTTC.

Points on this clonotype: A read error may produce the germline difference seen at one junction end. The chain combines TRBV6-5 with TRBJ1-1; unclear D gene. This CDR3 spans 14 amino acids. The V gene's germline CDR1 is MNHEY and CDR2 SVGAGI. The CDR3 is CASSYIFVNIEAFF. CDR3 nucleotides: TGTGCCAGCAGTTACATATTCGTGAACATTGAAGCTTTCTTT.

The table lists this clonotype with many counts. The genes are TRBV5-4 and TRBJ2-5, with D tentatively TRBD1 (6 bases). V was cut by 2 bases and J by 4 bases, with 12 bases left in between. Germline V lookup: CDR1 SGHNT, CDR2 YYREEE (reference sequence). CDR3 length: 14 residues. CDR3 in amino acids: CASSFGTGRETQYF. CDR3 DNA sequence: TGTGCCAGCAGCTTCGGAACAGGGAGAGAGACCCAGTACTTC.

For this clonotype: One end of the junction does not line up with germline, which may come from a read error. The chain links TRBV11-3 to TRBJ1-2; no definite D call. The CDR3 totals 12 residues. Germline V gene data show CDR1 as SGHNT and CDR2 as YENEEA. CDR3 coding DNA: TGTGCCGGCAGCCCAACTACAGCGGCTATATGCTTC. Encoded protein: CAGSPTTAAICF.

On this clonotype itself: A read error may account for a junction end that differs from germline. The chain combines TRBV11-3 with TRBJ2-3; D unresolved. The CDR3 contains 15 residues. Germline loops: CDR1 SGHNT, CDR2 YENEEA. CDR3 coding DNA: TGTGCCAGCAGCCCTAACAACGGGCACACAGATACGCTGTATTTT. Translated, it gives CASSPNNGHTDTLYF.

V and J are TRBV4-2 and TRBJ1-1; D remains unclear. The CDR3 is 13 amino acids. Germline CDR1 LGHNA, CDR2 YNFKEQ. V shed 10 bases and J shed 1 base, with 13 bases lying between them. CDR3 residues: CAKSQDTNTEAFF. DNA for the CDR3: TGTGCCAAGAGCCAAGATACGAACACTGAAGCTTTCTTT.

This clonotype was detected a few times. A much larger clone lies a single base off, so this may be a read error. No conserved phenylalanine or tryptophan ends this CDR3, so it is likely a read error. J is TRBJ1-1 and V is TRBV5-1; D gene uncertain. The length of the CDR3 is 13 residues. V lost 5 bases and J 6 bases, leaving 14 bases between the germline ends. The germline V gene has CDR1 SGHRS and CDR2 YFSETQ. CDR3 residues: CASRTGSSPEAFS. Written as DNA, the CDR3 is TGCGCCAGCAGAACCGGGAGTAGTCCTGAAGCTTTCTCT.

The chain links TRBV12-3 or TRBV12-4 to TRBJ1-1; the match to TRBD1 covers 12 bases. The CDR3 extends over 17 amino acids. The V gene end was trimmed by 5 bases and the J gene end by 4 bases; junction bases not matched to a gene: 11. CDR3 protein: CASSPHPGQGASTEAFF. The CDR3 DNA reads as TGTGCCAGCAGTCCTCATCCGGGACAGGGGGCGAGCACTGAAGCTTTCTTT.

Worth noting for this clonotype: The junction departs from germline at one end; a sequencing error may be responsible. J is TRBJ2-6 and V is TRBV30; D is tentatively TRBD1 or TRBD2 (5 bases each). The CDR3 runs to 15 residues. In germline, CDR1 is GTSNPN, CDR2 SVGIG (reference sequence). CDR3 amino acids: CAWAREGAGANVMAF. CDR3 DNA sequence: TGTGCCTGGGCCCGGGAAGGGGCTGGGGCCAACGTCATGGCTTTC.

The rearrangement links TRBV10-2 to TRBJ2-7; 7 bases fit TRBD2. CDR1 WSHSY and CDR2 SAAADI come from the germline V gene. J gave up 1 base and V 2 bases, and 11 bases lay outside the gene matches. The CDR3 extends over 17 amino acids. DNA for the CDR3: TGCGCCAGCAGTGAGCCCGGGGTGACTAGCAGGTCCTACGAGCAGTACTTC. Translation gives CASSEPGVTSRSYEQYF.

With regard to this clonotype: A clone one base away is much larger, so this may be a read error. The chain employs TRBV30 and TRBJ2-1; D remains unclear. V lost 2 bases and J lost 4, with 18 bases in between. The germline V gene has CDR1 GTSNPN and CDR2 SVGIG (reference sequence). The CDR3 runs 16 residues. CDR3 sequence: CAWSPGSVIVYNEQFF. The CDR3 DNA reads as TGTGCCTGGAGTCCAGGAAGCGTGATTGTTTACAATGAGCAGTTCTTC.

A remark on this clonotype: A read error is possible here, since a much larger clone lies one base away. The rearrangement uses TRBV5-1 and TRBJ2-7; D gene ambiguous. Germline CDR1 SGHRS, CDR2 YFSETQ. The CDR3 runs to 13 residues. V lost 2 bases and J lost 7, with 13 bases in between. The CDR3 bases are TGCGCCAGCAGCTTAGGGTTCCAAGGGGAGCAGTACTTC. Translated, it gives CASSLGFQGEQYF.